A selection of T cell receptor beta chains follows, all from one sample in a study of blood T cell repertoires in COVID-19. Here immunoSEQ multiplex PCR was the method, and the copy in TCRdb shows in-frame clones only, minus some. The sample includes around 60,000 clones, roughly 90% of them seen just once. Sequencing was performed on peripheral blood. Receptors originate from a human donor in a cohort sampled during active COVID-19. CDR3s include the opening cysteine and the closing phenylalanine or tryptophan. The D gene is left open where the match is weak. Only some rows state a clone size, as once, few, many or a class for expanded clones.

TRBD1	TRBV19	TRBJ2-7	-	TGTGCCAGTAGTAAAAGACAGGGGGCGGACGAGCAGTACTTC	CASSKRQGADEQYF
-	TRBV27	TRBJ1-2	-	TGTGCCAGCAGTTTATCGATTACAGGGATCTATGGCTACACCTTC	CASSLSITGIYGYTF
-	TRBV19	TRBJ2-3	-	TGTGCCAGTAGTATAATTAGGACTAGCACAGATACGCAGTATTTT	CASSIIRTSTDTQYF
TRBD1	TRBV27	TRBJ2-7	-	TGTGCCAGCAGTTACAGGGGTAATTACGAGCAGTACTTC	CASSYRGNYEQYF
-	TRBV28	TRBJ2-5	-	TGTGCCAGCAGTTTACCCTTTGGACGACGGGGAGTTGAGACCCAGTACTTC	CASSLPFGRRGVETQYF
-	TRBV12-5	TRBJ1-2	-	TGTGCTAGTGCCATGGACAGTAACTATGGCTACACCTTC	CASAMDSNYGYTF
-	TRBV28	TRBJ2-7	-	TGTGCCAGCAGTTTCAGGGGCGGGCTAACCCGGCAGTACTTC	CASSFRGGLTRQYF
-	TRBV7-8	TRBJ1-5	-	TGTGCCAGCAGCTTAGTTCTGGGGGCTAATCAGCCCCAGCATTTT	CASSLVLGANQPQHF
-	TRBV27	TRBJ1-1	-	TGTGCCAGCAGTTTAGTATTTTCCACTGAAGCTTTCTTT	CASSLVFSTEAFF
-	TRBV5-1	TRBJ2-2	few	TGCGCCAGCAGCTTTCGACAGTCTACCACCGGGGAGCTGTTTTTT	CASSFRQSTTGELFF
TRBD2	TRBV3-1/TRBV3-2	TRBJ2-3	-	TGTGCCAGCAGCCAAGCCCCCACTAGCGGGGGACGCACAGATACGCAGTATTTT	CASSQAPTSGGRTDTQYF
-	TRBV5-6	TRBJ1-3	few	TGTGCCAGCAGGTCCCTCGGAAACACCATATATTTT	CASRSLGNTIYF
TRBD1	TRBV4-3	TRBJ1-1	once	TGCGCCAGCAGCCAAGATGGGACAGGGGGTCTGCAAGCTTTCTTT	CASSQDGTGGLQAFF
TRBD1	TRBV30	TRBJ2-1	-	TGTGCCTGGAGCGACCTACAGGGGGCATACAATGAGCAGTTCTTC	CAWSDLQGAYNEQFF
-	TRBV28	TRBJ2-7	-	TGTGCCAGCAGTTTAGGGGGGAACCCTCGGGAGCAGTACTTC	CASSLGGNPREQYF
TRBD1	TRBV7-3	TRBJ1-1	-	TGTGCCAGCAGCTTAAGTCGTATGACAGGGAATCAGAACACTGAAGCTTTCTTT	CASSLSRMTGNQNTEAFF
TRBD2	TRBV19	TRBJ2-1	-	TGTGCCAGTAGTTCCCTAGCGGGAGGTCGGGATGAGCAGTTCTTC	CASSSLAGGRDEQFF
TRBD1	TRBV9	TRBJ1-1	-	TGTGCCAGCAGCGCCCCGGACAGGACATTCCCCAAAGCTTTCTTT	CASSAPDRTFPKAFF
TRBD2	TRBV7-2	TRBJ2-7	-	TGTGCCAGCAGCTTAATGCCTCGGGGAGCGGGAAGCTACGAGCAGTACTTC	CASSLMPRGAGSYEQYF
-	TRBV19	TRBJ2-7	-	TGTGCCAGTAGTATCTCCCCCGGGACATCTTACGAGCAGTACTTC	CASSISPGTSYEQYF
-	TRBV27	TRBJ2-7	-	TGTGCCAGCAGTCCCCTACTGAGCGGATACGAGCAGTACTTC	CASSPLLSGYEQYF
TRBD1	TRBV2	TRBJ2-7	few	TGTGCCAGCAAAGAGGGGGCGAGAGAGCAGTACTTC	CASKEGAREQYF
-	TRBV12-3/TRBV12-4	TRBJ2-1	-	TGTGCCAGCAGTTGGGGGGAATTCGGTGAGCAGTTCTTC	CASSWGEFGEQFF
-	TRBV7-2	TRBJ2-7	-	TGTGCCAGCAGCTTAGCGAGCCGGGAGAGGGGCGAGCAGTACTTC	CASSLASRERGEQYF
-	TRBV5-4	TRBJ2-7	-	TGTGCCAGCAGCTTGCAGGGTTTAAGCTACGAGCAGTACTTC	CASSLQGLSYEQYF
TRBD1	TRBV7-9	TRBJ2-3	-	TGTGCCAGCAGCCGACGGGACAGTAGCACAGATACGCAGTATTTT	CASSRRDSSTDTQYF
-	TRBV4-2	TRBJ1-2	once	TGTGCCAGCAGCCAAAAAGAGTCGGAGAGATACTATGGCTACACCTTC	CASSQKESERYYGYTF
-	TRBV11-2	TRBJ1-1	-	TGTGCCAGCAGCTTAGATGTGGGGGGTCCGGCTTTCTTT	CASSLDVGGPAFF
TRBD2	TRBV7-6	TRBJ2-1	-	TGTGCCAGCAGCTTATTAGCGGGATCCTACAATGAGCAGTTCTTC	CASSLLAGSYNEQFF
-	TRBV4-1	TRBJ1-3	-	TGCGCCAGCAGCCAGACTTTACTAAGGGGCTTTGGAAACACCATATATTTT	CASSQTLLRGFGNTIYF
TRBD2	TRBV27	TRBJ2-7	-	TGTGCCAGCAGTTTAGTACTAGCGGGAGGAGCCCACGAGCAGTACTTC	CASSLVLAGGAHEQYF
-	TRBV12-3/TRBV12-4	TRBJ1-2	few	TGTGCCAGCGGCGGGCAGGCTAACTATGGCTACACCTTC	CASGGQANYGYTF
TRBD1	TRBV9	TRBJ2-6	-	TGTGCCAGCAGAGGTATGGGGACAGGGTCTGGGGCCAACGTCCTGACTTTC	CASRGMGTGSGANVLTF
-	TRBV12-5	TRBJ2-7	-	TGTGCTAGTGGAGATACAGGTAACGAGCAGTACTTC	CASGDTGNEQYF
-	TRBV3-1/TRBV3-2	TRBJ1-5	-	TGTGCCAGCAGCCAAGGAGGCACAAGCAATCAGCCCCAGCATTTT	CASSQGGTSNQPQHF
TRBD2	TRBV29-1	TRBJ2-3	-	TGCAGCGTCGGCGGGGGGACGCAGTATTTT	CSVGGGTQYF